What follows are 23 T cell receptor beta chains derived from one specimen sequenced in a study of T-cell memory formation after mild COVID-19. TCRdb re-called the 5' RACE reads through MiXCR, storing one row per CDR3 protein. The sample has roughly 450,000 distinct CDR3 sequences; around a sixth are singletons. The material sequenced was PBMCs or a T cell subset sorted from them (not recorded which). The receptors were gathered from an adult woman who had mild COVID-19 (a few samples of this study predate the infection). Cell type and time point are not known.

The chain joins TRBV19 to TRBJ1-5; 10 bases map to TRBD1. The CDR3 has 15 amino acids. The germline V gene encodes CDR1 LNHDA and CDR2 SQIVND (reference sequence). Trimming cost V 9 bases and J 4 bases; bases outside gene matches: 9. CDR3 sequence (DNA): TGTGCCAGCGCCCCGGGACAGGGGTGGAATCAGCCCCAGCATTTT. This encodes CASAPGQGWNQPQHF.

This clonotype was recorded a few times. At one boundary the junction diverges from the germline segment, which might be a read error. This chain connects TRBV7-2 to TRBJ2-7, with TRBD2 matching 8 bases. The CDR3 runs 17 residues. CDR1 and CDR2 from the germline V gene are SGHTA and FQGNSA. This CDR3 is CASSLAAEGLGIYEQYF. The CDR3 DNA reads TGTGCCAGCAGCCTAGCGGCAGAGGGACTAGGAATCTACGAGCAGTACTTC.

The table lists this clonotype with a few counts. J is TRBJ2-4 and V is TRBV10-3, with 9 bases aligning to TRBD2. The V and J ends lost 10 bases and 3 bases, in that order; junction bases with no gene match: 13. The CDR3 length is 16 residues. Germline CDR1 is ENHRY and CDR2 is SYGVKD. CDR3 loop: CATLAGLVEGKNIQYF. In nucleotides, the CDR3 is TGTGCCACCCTAGCGGGGCTGGTTGAAGGCAAAAACATTCAGTACTTC.

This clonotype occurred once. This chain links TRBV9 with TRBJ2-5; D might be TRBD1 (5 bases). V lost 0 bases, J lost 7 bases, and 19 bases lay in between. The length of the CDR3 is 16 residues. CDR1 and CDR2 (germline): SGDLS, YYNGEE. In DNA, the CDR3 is TGTGCCAGCAGCGTAGAGGGGCACGATGTTGTAGGGACCCAGTACTTC. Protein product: CASSVEGHDVVGTQYF.

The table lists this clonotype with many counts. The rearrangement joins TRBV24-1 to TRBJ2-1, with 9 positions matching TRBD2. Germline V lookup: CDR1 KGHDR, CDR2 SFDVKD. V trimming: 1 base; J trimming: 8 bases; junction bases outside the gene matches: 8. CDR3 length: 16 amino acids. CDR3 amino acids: CATSDFGSAGGYEQFF. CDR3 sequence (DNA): TGTGCCACCAGTGATTTCGGGTCGGCGGGAGGGTATGAGCAGTTCTTC.

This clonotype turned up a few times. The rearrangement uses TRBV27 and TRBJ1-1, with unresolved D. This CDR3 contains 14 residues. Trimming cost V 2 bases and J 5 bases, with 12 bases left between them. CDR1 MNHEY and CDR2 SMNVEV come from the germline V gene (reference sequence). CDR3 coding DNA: TGTGCCAGCAGTTTAGACCAGCGAAGAACTGAAGCTTTCTTT. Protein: CASSLDQRRTEAFF.

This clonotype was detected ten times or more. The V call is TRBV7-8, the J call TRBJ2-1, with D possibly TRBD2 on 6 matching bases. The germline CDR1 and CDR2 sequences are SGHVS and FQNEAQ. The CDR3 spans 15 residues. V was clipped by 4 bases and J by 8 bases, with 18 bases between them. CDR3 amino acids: CASSSGRFSVYEQFF. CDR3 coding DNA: TGTGCCAGCAGCTCGGGGAGGTTTAGCGTGTATGAGCAGTTCTTC.

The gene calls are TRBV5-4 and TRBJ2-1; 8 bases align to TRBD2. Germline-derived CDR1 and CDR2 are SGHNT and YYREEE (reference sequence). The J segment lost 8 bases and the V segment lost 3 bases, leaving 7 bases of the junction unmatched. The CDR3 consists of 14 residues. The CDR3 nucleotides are TGTGCCAGCAGCTACGGGACTAGTTTCGATGAGCAGTTCTTC. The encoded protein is CASSYGTSFDEQFF. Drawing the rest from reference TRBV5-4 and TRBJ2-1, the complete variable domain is ETGVTQSPTHLIKTRGQQVTLRCSSQSGHNTVSWYQQALGQGPQFIFQYYREEENGRGNFPPRFSGLQFPNYSSELNVNALELDDSALYLCASSYGTSFDEQFFGPGTRLTVL.

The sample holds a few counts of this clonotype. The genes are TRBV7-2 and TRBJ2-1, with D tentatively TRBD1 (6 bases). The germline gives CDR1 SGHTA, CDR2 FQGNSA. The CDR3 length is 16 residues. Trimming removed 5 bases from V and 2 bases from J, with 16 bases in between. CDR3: CASSTGQGRTYNEQFF. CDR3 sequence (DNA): TGTGCCAGCAGCACCGGTCAGGGGCGGACCTACAATGAGCAGTTCTTC. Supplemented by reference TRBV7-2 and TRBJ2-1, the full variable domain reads GAGVSQSPSNKVTEKGKDVELRCDPISGHTALYWYRQSLGQGLEFLIYFQGNSAPDKSGLPSDRFSAERTGGSVSTLTIQRTQQEDSAVYLCASSTGQGRTYNEQFFGPGTRLTVL.

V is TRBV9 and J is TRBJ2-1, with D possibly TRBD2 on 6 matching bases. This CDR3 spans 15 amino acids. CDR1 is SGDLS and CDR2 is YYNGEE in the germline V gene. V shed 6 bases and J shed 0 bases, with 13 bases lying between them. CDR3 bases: TGTGCCAGCACCCTGGGGGGAGGCTCCTACAATGAGCAGTTCTTC. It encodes CASTLGGGSYNEQFF.

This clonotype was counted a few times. This CDR3 is CATGTGANYGYTF. CDR3 DNA: TGTGCCACCGGGACAGGGGCAAACTATGGCTACACCTTC. The rearrangement uses TRBV27 and TRBJ1-2, with 10 nucleotides matching TRBD1. V was clipped by 10 bases and J by 2 bases; unmatched bases: 4. Germline CDR1 is MNHEY and CDR2 is SMNVEV (reference sequence). The CDR3 contains 13 residues.

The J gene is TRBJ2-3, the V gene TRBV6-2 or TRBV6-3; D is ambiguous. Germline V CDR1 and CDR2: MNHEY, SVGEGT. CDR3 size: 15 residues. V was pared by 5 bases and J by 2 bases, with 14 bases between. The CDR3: CASSANGGNTDTQYF. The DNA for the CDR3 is TGTGCCAGCAGTGCCAACGGCGGAAACACAGATACGCAGTATTTT.

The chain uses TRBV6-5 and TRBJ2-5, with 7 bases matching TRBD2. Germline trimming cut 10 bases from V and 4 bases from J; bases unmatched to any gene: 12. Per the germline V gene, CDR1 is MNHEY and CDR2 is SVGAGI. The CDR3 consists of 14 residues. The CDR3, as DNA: TGTGCCACCCGTCAACCGGGACTACTAGAGACCCAGTACTTC. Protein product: CATRQPGLLETQYF.

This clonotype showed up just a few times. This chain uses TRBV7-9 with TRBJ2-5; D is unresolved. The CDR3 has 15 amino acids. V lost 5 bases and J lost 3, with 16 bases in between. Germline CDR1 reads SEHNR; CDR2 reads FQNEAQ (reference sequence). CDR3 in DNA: TGTGCCAGCAGCCCCCCTCGGTTGGTGGAAGAGACCCAGTACTTC. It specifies CASSPPRLVEETQYF.

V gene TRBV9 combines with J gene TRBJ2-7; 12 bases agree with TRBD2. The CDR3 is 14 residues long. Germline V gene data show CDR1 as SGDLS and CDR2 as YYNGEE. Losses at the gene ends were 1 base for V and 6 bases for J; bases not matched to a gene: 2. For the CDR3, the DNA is TGTGCCAGCAGCGTATCTAGCGGGAGGGTCGAGCAGTACTTC. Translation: CASSVSSGRVEQYF.

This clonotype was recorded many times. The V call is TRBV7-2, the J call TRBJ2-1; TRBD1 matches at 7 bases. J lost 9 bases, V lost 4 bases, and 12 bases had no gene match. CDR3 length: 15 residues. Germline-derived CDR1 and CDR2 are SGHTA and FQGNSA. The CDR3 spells CASSSGRQGSREQFF. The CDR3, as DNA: TGTGCCAGCAGCTCGGGGCGACAGGGAAGTCGTGAGCAGTTCTTC.

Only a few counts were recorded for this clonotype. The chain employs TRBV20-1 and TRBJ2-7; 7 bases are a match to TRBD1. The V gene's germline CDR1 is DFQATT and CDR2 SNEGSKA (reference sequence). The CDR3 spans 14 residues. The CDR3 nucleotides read TGCAGCGCCGGATTACGAGGGGGCCAGAACGAGCAGTACTTC. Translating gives CSAGLRGGQNEQYF.

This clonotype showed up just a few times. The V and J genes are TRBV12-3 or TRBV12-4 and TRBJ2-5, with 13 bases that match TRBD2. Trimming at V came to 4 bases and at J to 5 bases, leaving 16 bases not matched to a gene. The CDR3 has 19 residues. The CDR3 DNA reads TGTGCCAGCAGTTCAGTCCCTACCACTAGCGGGGGGGCCCGGGAGACCCAGTACTTC. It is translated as CASSSVPTTSGGARETQYF.

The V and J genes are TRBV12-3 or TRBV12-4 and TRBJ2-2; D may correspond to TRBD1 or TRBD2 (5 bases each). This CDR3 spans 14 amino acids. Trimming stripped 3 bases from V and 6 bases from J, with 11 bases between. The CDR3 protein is CASSFFRDAGELFF. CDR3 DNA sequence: TGTGCCAGCAGTTTTTTTCGGGACGCCGGGGAGCTGTTTTTT.

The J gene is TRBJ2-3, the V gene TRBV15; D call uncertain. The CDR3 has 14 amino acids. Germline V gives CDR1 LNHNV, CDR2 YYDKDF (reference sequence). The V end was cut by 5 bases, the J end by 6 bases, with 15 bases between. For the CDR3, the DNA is TGTGCCACCAGCGCGGCCATCCCCGGGGATACGCAGTATTTT. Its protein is CATSAAIPGDTQYF.

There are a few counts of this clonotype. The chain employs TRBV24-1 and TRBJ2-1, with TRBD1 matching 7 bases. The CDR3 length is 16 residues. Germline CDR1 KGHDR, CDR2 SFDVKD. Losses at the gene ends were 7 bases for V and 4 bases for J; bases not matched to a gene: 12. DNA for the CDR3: TGTGCCACCAGATCTAAGGACAGGAACGGGTACAATGAGCAGTTCTTC. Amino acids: CATRSKDRNGYNEQFF.

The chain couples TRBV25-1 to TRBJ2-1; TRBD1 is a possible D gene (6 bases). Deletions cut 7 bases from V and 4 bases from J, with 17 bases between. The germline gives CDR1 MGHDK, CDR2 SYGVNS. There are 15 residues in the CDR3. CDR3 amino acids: CASKGTRGLYNEQFF. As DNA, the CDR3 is TGTGCCAGCAAGGGGACCAGGGGTTTATACAATGAGCAGTTCTTC.

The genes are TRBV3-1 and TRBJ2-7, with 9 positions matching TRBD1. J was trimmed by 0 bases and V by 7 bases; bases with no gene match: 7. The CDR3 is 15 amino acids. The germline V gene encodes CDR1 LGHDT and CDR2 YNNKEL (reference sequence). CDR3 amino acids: CASTNNRGPSYEQYF. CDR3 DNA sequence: TGTGCCAGCACCAACAACAGGGGGCCCTCCTACGAGCAGTACTTC.